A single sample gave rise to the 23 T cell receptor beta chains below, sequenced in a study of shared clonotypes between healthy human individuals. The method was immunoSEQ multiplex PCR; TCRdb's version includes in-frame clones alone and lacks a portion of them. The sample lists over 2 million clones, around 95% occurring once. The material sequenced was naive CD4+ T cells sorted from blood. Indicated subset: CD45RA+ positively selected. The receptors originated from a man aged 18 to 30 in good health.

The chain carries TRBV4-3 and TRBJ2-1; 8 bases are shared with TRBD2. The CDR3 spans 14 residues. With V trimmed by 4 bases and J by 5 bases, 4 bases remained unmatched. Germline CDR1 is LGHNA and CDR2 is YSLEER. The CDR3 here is CASSPGRGNNEQFF. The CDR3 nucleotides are TGCGCCAGCAGCCCCGGGAGGGGTAACAATGAGCAGTTCTTC.

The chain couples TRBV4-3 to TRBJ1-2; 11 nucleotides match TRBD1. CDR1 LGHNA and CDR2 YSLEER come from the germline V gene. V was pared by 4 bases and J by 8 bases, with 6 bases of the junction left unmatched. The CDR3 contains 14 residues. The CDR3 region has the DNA TGCGCCAGCAGCCCTGGACAGGGGGCCGGGGGCTACACCTTC. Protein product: CASSPGQGAGGYTF.

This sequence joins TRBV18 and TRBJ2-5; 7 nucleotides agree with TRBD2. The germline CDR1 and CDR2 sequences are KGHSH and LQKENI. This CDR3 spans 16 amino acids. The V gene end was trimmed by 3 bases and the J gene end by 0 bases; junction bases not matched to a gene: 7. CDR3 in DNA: TGTGCCAGCTCACCGTCTAGCGGTTCGTACCAAGAGACCCAGTACTTC. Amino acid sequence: CASSPSSGSYQETQYF.

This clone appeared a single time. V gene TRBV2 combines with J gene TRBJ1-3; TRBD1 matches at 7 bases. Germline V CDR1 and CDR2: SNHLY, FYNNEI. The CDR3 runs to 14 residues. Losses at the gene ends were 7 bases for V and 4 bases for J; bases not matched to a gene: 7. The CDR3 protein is CASNRDSAGNTIYF. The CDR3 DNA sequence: TGTGCCAGCAACAGGGACAGCGCAGGAAACACCATATATTTT.

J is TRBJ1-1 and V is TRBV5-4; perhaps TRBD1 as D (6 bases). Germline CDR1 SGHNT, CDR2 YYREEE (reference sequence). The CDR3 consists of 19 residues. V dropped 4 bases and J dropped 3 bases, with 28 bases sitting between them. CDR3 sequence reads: CASSLELYGTRGADTEAFF. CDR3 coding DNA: TGTGCCAGCAGCCTCGAGCTATATGGTACTCGGGGGGCGGACACTGAAGCTTTCTTT. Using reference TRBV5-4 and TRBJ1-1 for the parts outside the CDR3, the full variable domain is ETGVTQSPTHLIKTRGQQVTLRCSSQSGHNTVSWYQQALGQGPQFIFQYYREEENGRGNFPPRFSGLQFPNYSSELNVNALELDDSALYLCASSLELYGTRGADTEAFFGQGTRLTVV.

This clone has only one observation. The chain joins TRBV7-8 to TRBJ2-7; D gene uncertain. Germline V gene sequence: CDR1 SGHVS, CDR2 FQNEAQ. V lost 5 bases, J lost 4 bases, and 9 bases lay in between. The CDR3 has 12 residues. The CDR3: CASSTGAYEQYF. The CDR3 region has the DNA TGTGCCAGCAGCACCGGAGCTTACGAGCAGTACTTC.

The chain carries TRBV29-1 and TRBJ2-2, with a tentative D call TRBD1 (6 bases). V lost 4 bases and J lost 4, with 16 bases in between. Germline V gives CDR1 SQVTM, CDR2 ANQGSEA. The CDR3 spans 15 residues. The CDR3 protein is CSVAPGQVFTGELFF. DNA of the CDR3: TGCAGCGTTGCCCCGGGACAAGTCTTCACCGGGGAGCTGTTTTTT.

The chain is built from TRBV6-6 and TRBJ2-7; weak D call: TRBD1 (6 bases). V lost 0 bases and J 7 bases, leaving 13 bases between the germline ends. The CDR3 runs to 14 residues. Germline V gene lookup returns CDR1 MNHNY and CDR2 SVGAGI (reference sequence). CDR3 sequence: CASSYSPQGLEQYF. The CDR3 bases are TGTGCCAGCAGTTACTCCCCACAGGGCCTTGAGCAGTACTTC.

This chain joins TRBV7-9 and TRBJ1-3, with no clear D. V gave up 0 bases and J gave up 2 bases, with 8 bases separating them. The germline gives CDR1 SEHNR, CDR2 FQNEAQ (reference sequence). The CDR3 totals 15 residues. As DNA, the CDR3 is TGTGCCAGCAGCTTAGCGGGGATCCCTGGAAACACCATATATTTT. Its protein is CASSLAGIPGNTIYF. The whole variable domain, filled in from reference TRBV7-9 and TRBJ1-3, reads DTGVSQNPRHKITKRGQNVTFRCDPISEHNRLYWYRQTLGQGPEFLTYFQNEAQLEKSRLLSDRFSAERPKGSFSTLEIQRTEQGDSAMYLCASSLAGIPGNTIYFGEGSWLTVV.

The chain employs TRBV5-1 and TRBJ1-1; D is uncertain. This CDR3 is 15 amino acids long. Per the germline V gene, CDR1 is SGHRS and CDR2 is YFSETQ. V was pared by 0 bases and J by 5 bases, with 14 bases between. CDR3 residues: CASSLGRGGETEAFF. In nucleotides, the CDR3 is TGCGCCAGCAGCTTGGGACGGGGTGGAGAAACTGAAGCTTTCTTT. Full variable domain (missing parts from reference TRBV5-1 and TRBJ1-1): KAGVTQTPRYLIKTRGQQVTLSCSPISGHRSVSWYQQTPGQGLQFLFEYFSETQRNKGNFPGRFSGRQFSNSRSEMNVSTLELGDSALYLCASSLGRGGETEAFFGQGTRLTVV.

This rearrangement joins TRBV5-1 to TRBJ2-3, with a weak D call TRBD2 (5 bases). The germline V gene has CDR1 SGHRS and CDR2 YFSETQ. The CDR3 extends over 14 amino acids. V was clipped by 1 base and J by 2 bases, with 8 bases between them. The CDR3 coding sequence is TGCGCCAGCAGCTTGACTAGAGACACAGATACGCAGTATTTT. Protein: CASSLTRDTDTQYF.

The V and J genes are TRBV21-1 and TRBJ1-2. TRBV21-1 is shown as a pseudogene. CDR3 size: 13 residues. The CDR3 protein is CASTVAGPYGYTF. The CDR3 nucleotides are TGTGCCAGCACCGTAGCGGGACCCTATGGCTACACCTTC.

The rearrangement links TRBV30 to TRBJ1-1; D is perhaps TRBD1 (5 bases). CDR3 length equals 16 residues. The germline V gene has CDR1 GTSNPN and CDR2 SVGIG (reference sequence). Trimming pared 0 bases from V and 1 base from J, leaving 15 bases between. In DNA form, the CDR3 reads TGTGCCTGGAGTGTTATCGCCGGGGGACCGAACACTGAAGCTTTCTTT. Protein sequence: CAWSVIAGGPNTEAFF.

DNA for the CDR3: TGTGCCAGCGCGCCGGGGGAGTTGTTCACTGAAGCTTTCTTT. Protein: CASAPGELFTEAFF. The chain joins TRBV18 to TRBJ1-1; D possibly corresponds to TRBD1 (5 bases). The CDR3 length is 14 residues. The V end lost 8 bases, the J end lost 4 bases, and 17 bases lay between the germline ends. Germline V gives CDR1 KGHSH, CDR2 LQKENI.

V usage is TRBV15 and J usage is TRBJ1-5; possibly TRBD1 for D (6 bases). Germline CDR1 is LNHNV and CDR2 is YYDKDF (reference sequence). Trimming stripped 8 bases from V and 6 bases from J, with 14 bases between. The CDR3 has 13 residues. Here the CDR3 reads CATRAKGGQPQHF. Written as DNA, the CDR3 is TGTGCCACCCGGGCGAAAGGGGGTCAGCCCCAGCATTTT.

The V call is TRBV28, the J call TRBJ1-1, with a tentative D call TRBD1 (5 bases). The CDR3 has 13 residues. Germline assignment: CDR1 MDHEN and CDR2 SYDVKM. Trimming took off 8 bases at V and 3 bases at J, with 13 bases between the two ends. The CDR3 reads CASRPGFHTEAFF. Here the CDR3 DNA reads TGTGCCAGCCGACCAGGGTTTCACACTGAAGCTTTCTTT.

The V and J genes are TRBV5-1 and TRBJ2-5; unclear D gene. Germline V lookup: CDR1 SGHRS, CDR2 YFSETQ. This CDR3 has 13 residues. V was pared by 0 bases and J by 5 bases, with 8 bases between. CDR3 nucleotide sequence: TGCGCCAGCAGCTTGGTGCTCGCGGAGACCCAGTACTTC. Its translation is CASSLVLAETQYF.

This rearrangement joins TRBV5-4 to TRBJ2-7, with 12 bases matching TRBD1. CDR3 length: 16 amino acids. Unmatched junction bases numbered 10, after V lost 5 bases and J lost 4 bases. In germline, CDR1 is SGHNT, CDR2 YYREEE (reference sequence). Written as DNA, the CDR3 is TGTGCCAGCAGGCCTACCGGGACAGGGGGCGATTACGAGCAGTACTTC. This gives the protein CASRPTGTGGDYEQYF. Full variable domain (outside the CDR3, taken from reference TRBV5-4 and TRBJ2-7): ETGVTQSPTHLIKTRGQQVTLRCSSQSGHNTVSWYQQALGQGPQFIFQYYREEENGRGNFPPRFSGLQFPNYSSELNVNALELDDSALYLCASRPTGTGGDYEQYFGPGTRLTVT.

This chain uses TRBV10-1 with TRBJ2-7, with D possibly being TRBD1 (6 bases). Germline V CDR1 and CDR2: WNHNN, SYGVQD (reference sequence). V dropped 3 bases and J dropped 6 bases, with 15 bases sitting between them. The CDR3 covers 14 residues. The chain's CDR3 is CASSEGGSLGEQYF. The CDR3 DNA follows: TGCGCCAGCAGTGAAGGGGGAAGCTTAGGCGAGCAGTACTTC.

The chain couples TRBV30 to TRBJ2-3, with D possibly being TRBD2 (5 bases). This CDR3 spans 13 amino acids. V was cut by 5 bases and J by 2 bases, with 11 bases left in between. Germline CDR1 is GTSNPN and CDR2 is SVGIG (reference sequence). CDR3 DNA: TGTGCCTGGGCGGGCTGGTACACAGATACGCAGTATTTT. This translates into CAWAGWYTDTQYF.

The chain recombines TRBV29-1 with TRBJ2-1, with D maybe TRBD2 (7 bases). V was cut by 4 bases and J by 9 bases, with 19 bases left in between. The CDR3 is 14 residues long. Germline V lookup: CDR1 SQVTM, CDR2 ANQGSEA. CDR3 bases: TGCAGCGTTGGGTCGGGGGGCGGATTTAGTGAGCAGTTCTTC. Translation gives CSVGSGGGFSEQFF.

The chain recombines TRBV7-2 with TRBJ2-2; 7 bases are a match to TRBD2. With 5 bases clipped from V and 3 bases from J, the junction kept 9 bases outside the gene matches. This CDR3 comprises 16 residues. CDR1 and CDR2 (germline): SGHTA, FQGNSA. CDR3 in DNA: TGTGCCAGCAGCCCCTATCTGGGGGGGGACACCGGGGAGCTGTTTTTT. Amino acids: CASSPYLGGDTGELFF.

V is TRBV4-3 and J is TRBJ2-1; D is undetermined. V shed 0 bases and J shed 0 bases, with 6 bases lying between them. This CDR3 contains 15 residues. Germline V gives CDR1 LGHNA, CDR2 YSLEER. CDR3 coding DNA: TGCGCCAGCAGCCAAGACAGCCCCTCCTACAATGAGCAGTTCTTC. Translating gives CASSQDSPSYNEQFF.